A selection of T cell receptor beta chains follows, all from one sample in a study of regulatory T cells in long-lasting Graves disease. TCRdb fed the multiplex PCR reads into MiXCR, producing one record per CDR3 protein. The sample yields 200,000 to 250,000 distinct CDR3 sequences, roughly 19% seen once. These data were likewise used in another study, on T cells in Graves' hyperthyroidism and ophthalmopathy.

Source: peripheral blood mononuclear cells (PBMCs), taken at new diagnosis, from a patient treated with antithyroid drugs. The receptors shown here come from a woman aged 30 to 39 with Graves disease. CDR3s include the opening cysteine and the closing phenylalanine or tryptophan. Clone size is given for some rows only: seen once, a few or many times, or a class if the clone is expanded.

CDR3,V,size
CARSKRSGSDTEAFF,TRBV2,many
CASSLKGAPGGTEAFF,TRBV11-2,-
CASSVYGHGGLNEQFF,TRBV6-1,many
CASNREDREKLFF,TRBV2,many
CSAKVGQETQYF,TRBV20-1,many
CSVDGRGPYEQYF,TRBV29-1,few
CSVAGGRNTGELFF,TRBV29-1,-
CASSLTTGLAGGPDEQFF,TRBV7-9,-
CASSPTGVYNSPLHF,TRBV28,many
CASSEGWLAGGSNTGELFF,TRBV25-1,many
CASSILAGLYNEQFF,TRBV19,many
CASSLTGTGRTEAFF,TRBV6-5,many
CASSEQGPGAYEQYF,TRBV2,many
CASSRTGIGDNEQFF,TRBV6-1,many